The following is a T cell receptor (beta chain) sequence with its context. Its target is not known. The source of the sample is a study of graft-versus-host responses after intestinal transplantation. Study-level background: The whole recipient group had anti-thymocyte globulin induction followed by tacrolimus and steroids for about three years.

CDR3 length equals 12 residues. V lost 6 bases, J lost 4 bases, and 10 bases lay in between. Per germline, CDR1 SNHLY and CDR2 FYNNEI. TCRdb's table, derived via immunoSEQ multiplex PCR, lists solely in-frame clones and lacks some. The table has about 89,000 clones, roughly 90% seen once. The sample in question was unstimulated CD4+ T cells sorted from spleen or lymph node cells, obtained before intestinal transplant. The TCR originated in a human donor who received an intestinal transplant. The genes are TRBV2 and TRBJ2-7; D unclear. CDR3 residues: CASSAIAYEQYF. The CDR3 coding sequence is TGTGCCAGCAGCGCCATAGCTTACGAGCAGTACTTC.